The 32 T cell receptor beta chains in this list originate from one sample, sequenced in a study of identifying expanded T cells in peripheral blood. Assay used: immunoSEQ multiplex PCR; TCRdb lists only in-frame clones, some missing. This sample yields more than 80,000 clones, of which around 88% are seen a single time; around 4.1% belongs to the top ten. Sequencing used blood. The receptor source for this set is a person aged 18 to 75 in good health.

The chain employs TRBV6-5 and TRBJ1-1; D might be TRBD1 (5 bases). Germline values: CDR1 MNHEY, CDR2 SVGAGI. Trimming removed 6 bases at V and 4 bases at J, with 12 bases between. The CDR3 is 13 amino acids. CDR3 DNA: TGTGCCAGCAGGCCTGGGGCGGCCACTGAAGCTTTCTTT. Protein sequence: CASRPGAATEAFF.

V usage is TRBV27 and J usage is TRBJ2-7; D is ambiguous. CDR1 is MNHEY, CDR2 SMNVEV, per germline (reference sequence). V was clipped by 5 bases and J by 0 bases, with 17 bases between them. CDR3 length equals 16 residues. The CDR3 coding sequence is TGTGCCAGCAGTAAGGTCAACCGGGTCAGCTCCTACGAGCAGTACTTC. Amino acids: CASSKVNRVSSYEQYF.

CDR3 DNA sequence: TGTGCCAGCAGCCCGGACGGGACAGGATTCTATGGCTACACCTTC. Its protein product is CASSPDGTGFYGYTF. J is TRBJ1-2 and V is TRBV7-3, with 8 bases lining up with TRBD1. Germline CDR1 reads SGHTA; CDR2 reads FQGTGA. This CDR3 has 15 residues. With 5 bases clipped from V and 4 bases from J, the junction kept 9 bases outside the gene matches.

This chain joins TRBV11-2 and TRBJ2-2; 9 bases agree with TRBD1. After removal of 5 bases from V and 4 bases from J, the junction contained 8 bases not matched to a gene. The CDR3 totals 16 residues. CDR1 and CDR2 from the germline V gene are SGHAT and FQNNGV. The chain's CDR3 is CASSPRTGDGTGELFF. In DNA form, the CDR3 reads TGTGCCAGCAGCCCCCGGACAGGGGATGGCACCGGGGAGCTGTTTTTT. Combining the CDR3 with reference TRBV11-2 and TRBJ2-2 gives the whole variable domain EAGVAQSPRYKIIEKRQSVAFWCNPISGHATLYWYQQILGQGPKLLIQFQNNGVVDDSQLPKDRFSAERLKGVDSTLKIQPAKLEDSAVYLCASSPRTGDGTGELFFGEGSRLTVL.

This rearrangement joins TRBV5-1 to TRBJ2-1; perhaps TRBD2 as D (8 bases). With 0 bases removed from V and 6 bases from J, the gap between germline ends came to 16 bases. The CDR3 length is 16 residues. The germline V gene has CDR1 SGHRS and CDR2 YFSETQ. The CDR3 DNA reads TGCGCCAGCAGCTTGGTGGGACTAGGGGGCTCCAATGAGCAGTTCTTC. Translating it yields CASSLVGLGGSNEQFF.

The rearrangement links TRBV12-2 to TRBJ2-5. TRBV12-2 is marked as a pseudogene. CDR3 length: 13 amino acids. The CDR3 nucleotides read TGTGCAAGTCGCTTAGCGGTGGAAGAGACCCAGTACTTC. Protein: CASRLAVEETQYF.

This chain uses TRBV5-6 with TRBJ2-5; D is uncertain. CDR1 is SGHDT and CDR2 is YYEEEE in the germline V gene. The CDR3 is 12 amino acids. Between the trimmed V and J ends, which lost 0 bases and 5 bases, there was a span of 5 bases. CDR3 sequence (DNA): TGTGCCAGCAGCTTGGCCGGGGAGACCCAGTACTTC. This gives the protein CASSLAGETQYF.

The V and J genes are TRBV2 and TRBJ1-5; 7 nucleotides align to TRBD1. Germline V lookup: CDR1 SNHLY, CDR2 FYNNEI. The trim removed 4 bases at V and 4 bases at J, leaving 7 bases unmatched. The CDR3 runs 15 residues. The CDR3: CASSGLQGWNQPQHF. The CDR3 nucleotides read TGTGCCAGCAGTGGACTACAGGGGTGGAATCAGCCCCAGCATTTT.

The V and J genes are TRBV25-1 and TRBJ2-4; D tentatively reads TRBD1 or TRBD2 (6 bases each). V dropped 1 base and J dropped 3 bases, with 19 bases sitting between them. Per the germline V gene, CDR1 is MGHDK and CDR2 is SYGVNS. The CDR3 covers 18 residues. CDR3 loop: CASSELSGGQGGKNIQYF. The CDR3 DNA sequence: TGTGCCAGCAGTGAATTGTCTGGGGGGCAAGGAGGCAAAAACATTCAGTACTTC.

The DNA of the CDR3 is TGTGCCAGGGTCCTGGCAGGGGGACGCTACGAGCAGTACTTC. Its protein is CARVLAGGRYEQYF. V is TRBV21-1 and J is TRBJ2-5; TRBD1 is taken as the D call from the table, unchecked against the DNA. The closer fit of TRBJ2-7 to the DNA end suggests the J call may be wrong. TRBV21-1 is a recognized pseudogene. The CDR3 length is 14 residues.

CDR3 in DNA: TGTGCCAGCAGCTCGGCGGGGGGTGAGCAGTTCTTC. Translation: CASSSAGGEQFF. J is TRBJ2-1 and V is TRBV7-3, with 8 positions matching TRBD2. CDR3 length: 12 residues. Germline-derived CDR1 and CDR2 are SGHTA and FQGTGA. Trimming at V came to 4 bases and at J to 9 bases, leaving 2 bases not matched to a gene.

This clone was seen a handful of times. V is TRBV4-2 and J is TRBJ2-5, with TRBD1 matching 7 bases. Germline CDR1 LGHNA, CDR2 YNFKEQ. The trim removed 2 bases at V and 4 bases at J, leaving 10 bases unmatched. The CDR3 runs 16 residues. The DNA of the CDR3 is TGTGCCAGCAGCCAAAACAGGGACAGCCCCACAGAGACCCAGTACTTC. Residues: CASSQNRDSPTETQYF.

This rearrangement joins TRBV2 to TRBJ1-2, with D perhaps matching TRBD1 (6 bases). The CDR3 spans 14 residues. Trimming removed 4 bases at V and 4 bases at J, with 13 bases between. Germline V gives CDR1 SNHLY, CDR2 FYNNEI. The CDR3 region has the DNA TGTGCCAGCAGTGGAGCAGGGGCGGGCTATGGCTACACCTTC. Translation: CASSGAGAGYGYTF.

The V call is TRBV28, the J call TRBJ1-2; D unclear. The V gene lost 4 bases and the J gene lost 8 bases, with 20 bases spanning the gap. Germline values: CDR1 MDHEN, CDR2 SYDVKM. The CDR3 is 15 amino acids. The CDR3, as DNA: TGTGCCAGCAGTTATACAGTCCGGGAAGCCGGCGGCTACACCTTC. Encoded protein: CASSYTVREAGGYTF.

V gene TRBV5-3 combines with J gene TRBJ1-5; a possible D gene is TRBD1 (5 bases). TRBV5-3 is an ORF, with its function uncertain. CDR3 length: 14 amino acids. V shed 4 bases and J shed 4 bases, with 12 bases lying between them. This CDR3 reads CARSRRGPNQPQHF. CDR3 nucleotide sequence: TGTGCCAGAAGCCGCCGGGGCCCAAATCAGCCCCAGCATTTT.

The chain joins TRBV6-4 to TRBJ2-1, with TRBD2 identical over 11 bases. Trimming took 5 bases from V and 2 from J; bases not matched to a gene: 2. CDR1 is MRHNA, CDR2 SNTAGT, per germline. The CDR3 contains 15 residues. The CDR3 nucleotides read TGTGCCAGCAGTCTAGCGGGAGGACCCTACAATGAGCAGTTCTTC. Its translation is CASSLAGGPYNEQFF.

The rearrangement uses TRBV7-9 and TRBJ2-7; 12 nucleotides agree with TRBD2. The germline gives CDR1 SEHNR, CDR2 FQNEAQ (reference sequence). CDR3 length: 17 residues. With 4 bases clipped from V and 3 bases from J, the junction kept 10 bases outside the gene matches. CDR3 residues: CASSSLRLAGAYYEQYF. The CDR3 DNA sequence: TGTGCCAGCAGCTCCCTGAGACTAGCGGGAGCATACTACGAGCAGTACTTC.

The chain links TRBV19 to TRBJ2-7; perhaps TRBD1 as D (6 bases). Germline V gene lookup returns CDR1 LNHDA and CDR2 SQIVND (reference sequence). V was shortened by 7 bases and J by 3 bases, with 10 bases between the two germline ends. The CDR3 is 12 residues long. CDR3 coding DNA: TGTGCCAGTAAAGACAGGCACTACGAGCAGTACTTC. Protein sequence: CASKDRHYEQYF.

V gene TRBV9 combines with J gene TRBJ2-1; the match to TRBD2 covers 8 bases. The J segment lost 9 bases and the V segment lost 4 bases, leaving 12 bases of the junction unmatched. The CDR3 loop spans 15 amino acids. Germline-derived CDR1 and CDR2 are SGDLS and YYNGEE. CDR3: CASSHPGTSLGEQFF. For the CDR3, the DNA is TGTGCCAGCAGCCACCCCGGGACTAGTCTTGGTGAGCAGTTCTTC.

The gene calls are TRBV27 and TRBJ2-4, with a possible D match to TRBD2 (6 bases). The CDR3 runs to 13 residues. The V end lost 11 bases, the J end lost 8 bases, and 19 bases lay between the germline ends. Germline CDR1 is MNHEY and CDR2 is SMNVEV (reference sequence). Here the CDR3 reads CAGSAREEDIQYF. The CDR3, as DNA: TGTGCCGGTAGCGCGAGGGAGGAGGACATTCAGTACTTC.

The count of this clone is one. The chain is built from TRBV28 and TRBJ1-1; D might be TRBD1 (6 bases). The CDR3 has 14 residues. The germline V gene encodes CDR1 MDHEN and CDR2 SYDVKM. Trimming took 6 bases from V and 1 from J, leaving 12 bases between them. CDR3 nucleotides: TGTGCCAGCAGATCCGGGGGGCGGAACACTGAAGCTTTCTTT. It translates to CASRSGGRNTEAFF. Filled out from reference TRBV28 and TRBJ1-1, the complete variable domain reads DVKVTQSSRYLVKRTGEKVFLECVQDMDHENMFWYRQDPGLGLRLIYFSYDVKMKEKGDIPEGYSVSREKKERFSLILESASTNQTSMYLCASRSGGRNTEAFFGQGTRLTVV.

The chain is built from TRBV4-2 and TRBJ2-1, with D unclear. With 5 bases removed from V and 4 bases from J, the gap between germline ends came to 9 bases. Germline V gives CDR1 LGHNA, CDR2 YNFKEQ. CDR3 length equals 13 residues. Here the CDR3 DNA reads TGTGCCAGCAGCTTGGAACGATACAATGAGCAGTTCTTC. This encodes CASSLERYNEQFF.

The rearrangement links TRBV7-2 to TRBJ2-2, with 12 bases aligning to TRBD2. The germline CDR1 and CDR2 sequences are SGHTA and FQGNSA. The CDR3 covers 16 residues. J lost 5 bases, V lost 7 bases, and 8 bases had no gene match. The CDR3 loop reads CASNPSGRADTGELFF. CDR3 bases: TGTGCCAGCAACCCTAGCGGGAGGGCCGATACCGGGGAGCTGTTTTTT.

This clone was seen a few times. This CDR3 is also generated by other DNA sequences in the sample. The rearrangement links TRBV6-1 to TRBJ1-4, with TRBD1 matching 9 bases. Looked up from germline, CDR1 is MNHNS and CDR2 is SASEGT. This CDR3 spans 16 amino acids. J lost 8 bases, V lost 0 bases, and 7 bases had no gene match. CDR3 protein: CASSEAPGQGHEKLFF. DNA for the CDR3: TGTGCCAGCAGTGAAGCGCCGGGACAGGGCCACGAAAAACTGTTTTTT.

This clone was seen a single time. The chain recombines TRBV5-6 with TRBJ1-2; 8 nucleotides line up with TRBD1. Germline CDR1 and CDR2: SGHDT and YYEEEE. The CDR3 totals 16 residues. V trimming: 6 bases; J trimming: 5 bases; junction bases outside the gene matches: 15. CDR3 amino acids: CASTPRAGGGGYGYTF. The CDR3 coding sequence is TGTGCCAGCACCCCAAGGGCAGGGGGCGGCGGTTATGGCTACACCTTC. The complete variable domain, with remaining parts taken from reference TRBV5-6 and TRBJ1-2, reads DAGVTQSPTHLIKTRGQQVTLRCSPKSGHDTVSWYQQALGQGPQFIFQYYEEEERQRGNFPDRFSGHQFPNYSSELNVNALLLGDSALYLCASTPRAGGGGYGYTFGSGTRLTVV.

The rearrangement links TRBV11-2 to TRBJ2-3; TRBD2 matches at 13 bases. This CDR3 has 16 amino acids. V was clipped by 1 base and J by 7 bases; unmatched bases: 5. CDR1 and CDR2 from the germline V gene are SGHAT and FQNNGV. The CDR3 here is CASSLVLAGGPNTQYF. CDR3 bases: TGTGCCAGCAGCTTAGTACTAGCGGGGGGGCCAAATACGCAGTATTTT.

V and J are TRBV27 and TRBJ2-1; 9 positions match TRBD2. This CDR3 is 13 amino acids long. Germline V gene sequence: CDR1 MNHEY, CDR2 SMNVEV (reference sequence). The trim removed 6 bases at V and 7 bases at J, leaving 4 bases unmatched. The CDR3 is CASSLTSGNEQFF. DNA for the CDR3: TGTGCCAGCAGCTTGACTAGCGGTAATGAGCAGTTCTTC.

The rearrangement uses TRBV7-3 and TRBJ2-5; D unclear. V was clipped by 2 bases and J by 3 bases, with 13 bases between them. Germline CDR1 SGHTA, CDR2 FQGTGA. This CDR3 comprises 15 residues. The CDR3 sequence is CASSLWGSDKETQYF. As DNA, the CDR3 is TGTGCCAGCAGCTTATGGGGTTCAGATAAAGAGACCCAGTACTTC.

The chain combines TRBV19 with TRBJ1-5; D not certain. The V end was cut by 4 bases, the J end by 0 bases, with 22 bases between. Per germline, CDR1 LNHDA and CDR2 SQIVND (reference sequence). This CDR3 region has 19 residues. CDR3 nucleotides: TGTGCCAGTAGTACCTCCTTTCGAAAGGGATCGTATAGCAATCAGCCCCAGCATTTT. Encoded protein: CASSTSFRKGSYSNQPQHF. The whole variable domain, filled in from reference TRBV19 and TRBJ1-5, reads DGGITQSPKYLFRKEGQNVTLSCEQNLNHDAMYWYRQDPGQGLRLIYYSQIVNDFQKGDIAEGYSVSREKKESFPLTVTSAQKNPTAFYLCASSTSFRKGSYSNQPQHFGDGTRLSIL.

The chain combines TRBV25-1 with TRBJ2-3, with 9 bases aligning to TRBD2. The CDR3 runs 16 residues. Germline V lookup: CDR1 MGHDK, CDR2 SYGVNS. With V trimmed by 6 bases and J by 1 base, 8 bases remained unmatched. In DNA, the CDR3 is TGTGCCAGCAGACCCGCGGGGGGGAGGGGCACAGATACGCAGTATTTT. Translated, it gives CASRPAGGRGTDTQYF.

This clone was found once. The chain employs TRBV28 and TRBJ2-4, with a possible D match to TRBD2 (6 bases). The CDR3 consists of 14 residues. Germline-derived CDR1 and CDR2 are MDHEN and SYDVKM. V gave up 8 bases and J gave up 1 base, with 12 bases separating them. CDR3: CASSRDSAKNIQYF. Here the CDR3 DNA reads TGTGCCAGCTCCCGGGACTCCGCCAAAAACATTCAGTACTTC.

This clone was found once. The chain recombines TRBV5-1 with TRBJ2-5, with 11 bases lining up with TRBD1. The CDR3 is 14 amino acids. The germline V gene has CDR1 SGHRS and CDR2 YFSETQ. V dropped 4 bases and J dropped 1; count of bases not matched to a gene: 0. Here the CDR3 DNA reads TGCGCCAGCAGCGGACAGGGGGCCCAAGAGACCCAGTACTTC. This gives the protein CASSGQGAQETQYF.